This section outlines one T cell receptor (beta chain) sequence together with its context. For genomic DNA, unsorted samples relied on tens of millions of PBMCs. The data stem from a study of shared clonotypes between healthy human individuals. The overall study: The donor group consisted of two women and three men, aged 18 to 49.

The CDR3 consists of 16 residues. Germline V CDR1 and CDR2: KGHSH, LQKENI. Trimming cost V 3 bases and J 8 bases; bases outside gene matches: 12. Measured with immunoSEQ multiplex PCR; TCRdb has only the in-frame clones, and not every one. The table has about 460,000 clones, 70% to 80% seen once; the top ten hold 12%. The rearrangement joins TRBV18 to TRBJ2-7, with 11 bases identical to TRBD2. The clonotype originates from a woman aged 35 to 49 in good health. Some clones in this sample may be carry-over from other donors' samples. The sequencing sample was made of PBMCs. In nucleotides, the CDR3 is TGTGCCAGCTCACCCCCGGGGCTAGCGGGAGGAGAGAAGCAGTACTTC. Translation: CASSPPGLAGGEKQYF.